Below are 3 T cell receptor beta chains sequenced from a single sample in a study of blood T cell repertoires in COVID-19. Here immunoSEQ multiplex PCR was the method, and the copy in TCRdb shows in-frame clones only, minus some. This sample has tens of thousands of clones; around two thirds occur once, and the top ten carry approximately 2.4%. Sequenced material: peripheral blood. These receptors all stem from a human donor with acute or convalescent COVID-19. The donor label of this sample is uncertain.

This clone was seen a handful of times. J is TRBJ2-3 and V is TRBV4-2; D unclear. The CDR3 consists of 17 residues. CDR1 and CDR2 (germline): LGHNA, YNFKEQ. V was clipped by 1 base and J by 2 bases, with 16 bases between them. The CDR3 nucleotides are TGTGCCAGCAGCCAAGGCTACGCGCTCGACAACACAGATACGCAGTATTTT. Protein sequence: CASSQGYALDNTDTQYF.

The gene calls are TRBV28 and TRBJ1-2; D might be TRBD1 (5 bases). The germline V gene has CDR1 MDHEN and CDR2 SYDVKM. V was trimmed by 3 bases and J by 4 bases, leaving 6 bases between them. The CDR3 totals 12 residues. CDR3 DNA sequence: TGTGCCAGCAGTTTTCAGGGCTATGGCTACACCTTC. Its protein is CASSFQGYGYTF.

The chain combines TRBV19 with TRBJ2-6; D gene unclear. From germline, CDR1 is LNHDA and CDR2 SQIVND (reference sequence). The CDR3 consists of 13 residues. Trimming took 6 bases from V and 4 from J, leaving 7 bases between them. CDR3 coding DNA: TGTGCCAGTAGCCCTACCGGGGCCAACGTCCTGACTTTC. This encodes CASSPTGANVLTF.